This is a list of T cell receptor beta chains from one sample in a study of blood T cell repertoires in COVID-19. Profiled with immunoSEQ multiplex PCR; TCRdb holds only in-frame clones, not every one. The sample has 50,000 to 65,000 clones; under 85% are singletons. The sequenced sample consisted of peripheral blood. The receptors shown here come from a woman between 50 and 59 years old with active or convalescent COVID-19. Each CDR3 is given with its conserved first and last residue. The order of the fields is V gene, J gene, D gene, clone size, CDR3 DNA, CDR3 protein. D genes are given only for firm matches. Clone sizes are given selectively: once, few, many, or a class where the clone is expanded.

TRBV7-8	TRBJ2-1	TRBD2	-	TGTGCCAGCAGCCCCAGAGCGGGAGTCGTCCTGAGTGAGCAGTTCTTC	CASSPRAGVVLSEQFF
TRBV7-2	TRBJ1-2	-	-	TGTGCCAGCAGAGGGGGGAGGGTGGACTATGGCTACACCTTC	CASRGGRVDYGYTF
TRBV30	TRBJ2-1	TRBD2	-	TGTGCCTGGAATCGAGTTAGCGGGAAGGGTGAGCAGTTCTTC	CAWNRVSGKGEQFF
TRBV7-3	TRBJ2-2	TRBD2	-	TGTGCCAGCAGCCCCGCGGGGAGGGACACCGGGGAGCTGTTTTTT	CASSPAGRDTGELFF
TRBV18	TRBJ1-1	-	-	TGTGCCAGCTCCCAGATCACTGAAGCTTTCTTT	CASSQITEAFF
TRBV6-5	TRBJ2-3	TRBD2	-	TGTGCCAGCTCCAGCGGGAGGGGGAGAGATACGCAGTATTTT	CASSSGRGRDTQYF
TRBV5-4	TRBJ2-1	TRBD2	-	TGTGCCAGCAGCTCCCGCGGGAGGGCCGTGGATGAGCAGTTCTTC	CASSSRGRAVDEQFF
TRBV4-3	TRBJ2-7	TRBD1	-	TGCGCCAGCAGCCCCGGACAGGCGGTAGTCTACGAGCAGTACTTC	CASSPGQAVVYEQYF
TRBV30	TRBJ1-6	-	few	TGTGCCTGGAGTCCCCGGGTCGGAGGTAATTCACCCCTCCACTTT	CAWSPRVGGNSPLHF
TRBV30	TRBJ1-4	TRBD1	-	TGTGCCCGGAGTCAGGGGACAGTTAATGAAAAACTGTTTTTT	CARSQGTVNEKLFF
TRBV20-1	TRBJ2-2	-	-	TGCAGTGCTAGTACCGGGTCGAACACCGGGGAGCTGTTTTTT	CSASTGSNTGELFF
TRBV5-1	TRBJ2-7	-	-	TGCGCCAGCAGCTTGGGAGATGCCGCCTACGAGCAGTACTTC	CASSLGDAAYEQYF
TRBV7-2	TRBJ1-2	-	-	TGTGCCAGCAGCCTCACTTCTACAGGCTATGGCTACACCTTC	CASSLTSTGYGYTF
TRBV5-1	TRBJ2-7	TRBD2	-	TGCGCCAGCAGGCCGACTAGCGGGAGCTCCTACGGGCAGTACTTC	CASRPTSGSSYGQYF
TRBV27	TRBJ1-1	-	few	TGTGCCAGCAGTTTAATCGGGGGGATGAACACTGAAGCTTTCTTT	CASSLIGGMNTEAFF
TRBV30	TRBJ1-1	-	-	TGTGCAGCTCCCAGAGGTTTCTTT	CAAPRGFF
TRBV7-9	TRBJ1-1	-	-	TGTGCCAGCAGCTTATCGGTCCTTCAGGGAATACCTTTCTTT	CASSLSVLQGIPFF
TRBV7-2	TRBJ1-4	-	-	TGTGCCAGCAGCTTATTCGGGGGAGGTGGTGAAAAACTGTTTTTT	CASSLFGGGGEKLFF
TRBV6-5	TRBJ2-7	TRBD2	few	TGTGCCAGCAGTCTGAGGGAGGGCTACGAGCAGTACTTC	CASSLREGYEQYF
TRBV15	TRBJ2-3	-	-	TGTGCCACCAGCACCCAAGGGGGAACAGATACGCAGTATTTT	CATSTQGGTDTQYF
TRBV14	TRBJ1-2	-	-	TGTGCCAGCAGCCAAGAACCCTCCCCGGTCTATGGCTACACCTTC	CASSQEPSPVYGYTF
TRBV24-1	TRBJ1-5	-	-	TGTGCCACCAGTGGGGCAGCTAACAATCAGCCCCAGCATTTT	CATSGAANNQPQHF
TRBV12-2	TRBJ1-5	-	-	TGTGCAAGTCCCACATCACGGGACAGTCCGCACAATCAGCCCCAGCATTTT	CASPTSRDSPHNQPQHF
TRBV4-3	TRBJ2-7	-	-	TGCGCCAGCAGCCAAGGAGCGGGTCAGTACGAGCAGTACTTC	CASSQGAGQYEQYF
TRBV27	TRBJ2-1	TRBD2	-	TGTGCCAGCAGGGGACTAGCGGCCTACAATGAGCAGTTCTTC	CASRGLAAYNEQFF
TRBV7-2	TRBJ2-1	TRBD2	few	TGTGCCAGCAGCTTAGAGGGTAGCGGGAGGGCCGGGTCCTACAATGAGCAGTTCTTC	CASSLEGSGRAGSYNEQFF
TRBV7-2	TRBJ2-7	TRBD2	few	TGTGCCAGCAGCTTAGCGGTGGCGGGAGGTTCCTACGAGCAGTACTTC	CASSLAVAGGSYEQYF
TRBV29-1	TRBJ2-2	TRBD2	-	TGCAGCGTCGCCCGGGGACTAGCGGATAACACCGGGGAGCTGTTTTTT	CSVARGLADNTGELFF
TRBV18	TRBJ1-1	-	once	TGTGCCAGCTCACCTTTTATTACCCGGAGGGCTGAAGCTTTCTTT	CASSPFITRRAEAFF
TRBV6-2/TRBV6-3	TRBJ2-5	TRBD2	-	TGTGCCAGCAGTTACTTTAATCTAGCGGGAGGGCAAGAGACCCAGTACTTC	CASSYFNLAGGQETQYF
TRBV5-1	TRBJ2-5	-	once	TGCGCCAGCAGCTTGTGGGGCAGGGCCCAAGAGACCCAGTACTTC	CASSLWGRAQETQYF
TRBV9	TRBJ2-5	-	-	TGTGCCAGCAGCGTAGGAGGGACACCTGCAGAGACCCAGTACTTC	CASSVGGTPAETQYF
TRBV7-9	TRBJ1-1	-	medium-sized	TGTGCCAGCACAGGGTGGGGAGGAGACACTGAAGCTTTCTTT	CASTGWGGDTEAFF
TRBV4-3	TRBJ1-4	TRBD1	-	TGCGCCAGCAGCCAAGATCAGGCAGGGGGCGGCGAAAAACTGTTTTTT	CASSQDQAGGGEKLFF
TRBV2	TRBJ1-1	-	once	TGTGCCAGCAGTGGGCGCGGTATTACTGAAGCTTTCTTT	CASSGRGITEAFF
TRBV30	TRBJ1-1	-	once	TGTGCCTGGAGTGTCGGCGCAAAAGGGGGAGCTTTCTTT	CAWSVGAKGGAFF
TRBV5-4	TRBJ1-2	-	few	TGTGCCAGCAGCTTTGACAGGTATTCCTATGGCTACACCTTC	CASSFDRYSYGYTF
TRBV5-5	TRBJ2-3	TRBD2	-	TGTGCCAGCAGGTCGACTAGCGGCGATCCCGGAGATACGCAGTATTTT	CASRSTSGDPGDTQYF
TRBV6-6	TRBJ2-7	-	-	TGTGCCAGCAGTTACTCGAAGGGGGTGGGCGACGAGCAGTACTTC	CASSYSKGVGDEQYF
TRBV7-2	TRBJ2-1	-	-	TGTGCCAGCAGCTCCGATAGGGGTGGCAACGGAGACTACAATGAGCAGTTCTTC	CASSSDRGGNGDYNEQFF